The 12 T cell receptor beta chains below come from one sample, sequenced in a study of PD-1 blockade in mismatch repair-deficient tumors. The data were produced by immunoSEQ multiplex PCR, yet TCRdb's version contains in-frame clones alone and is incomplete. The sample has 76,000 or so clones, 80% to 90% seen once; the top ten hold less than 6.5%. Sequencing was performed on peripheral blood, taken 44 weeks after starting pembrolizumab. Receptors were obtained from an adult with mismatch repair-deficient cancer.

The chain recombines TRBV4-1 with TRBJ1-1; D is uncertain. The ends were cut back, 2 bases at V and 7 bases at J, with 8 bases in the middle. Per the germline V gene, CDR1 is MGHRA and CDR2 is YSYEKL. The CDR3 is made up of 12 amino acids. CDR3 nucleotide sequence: TGCGCCAGCAGCCAAAGAGAGAGTGAAGCTTTCTTT. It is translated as CASSQRESEAFF.

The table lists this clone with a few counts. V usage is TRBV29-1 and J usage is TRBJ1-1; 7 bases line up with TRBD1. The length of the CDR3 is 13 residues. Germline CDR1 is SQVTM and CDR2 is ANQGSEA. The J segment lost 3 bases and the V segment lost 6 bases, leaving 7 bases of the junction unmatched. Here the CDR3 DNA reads TGCAGCGTCGCCCCAGGGGGGGACACTGAAGCTTTCTTT. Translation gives CSVAPGGDTEAFF. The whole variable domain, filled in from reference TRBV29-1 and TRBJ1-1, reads SAVISQKPSRDICQRGTSLTIQCQVDSQVTMMFWYRQQPGQSLTLIATANQGSEATYESGFVIDKFPISRPNLTFSTLTVSNMSPEDSSIYLCSVAPGGDTEAFFGQGTRLTVV.

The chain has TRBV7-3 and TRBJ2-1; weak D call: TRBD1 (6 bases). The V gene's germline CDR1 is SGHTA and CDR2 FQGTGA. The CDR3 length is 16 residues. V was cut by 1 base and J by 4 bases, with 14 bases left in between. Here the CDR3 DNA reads TGTGCCAGCAGCTTAAATTGGGACAACCCTTACAATGAGCAGTTCTTC. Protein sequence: CASSLNWDNPYNEQFF.

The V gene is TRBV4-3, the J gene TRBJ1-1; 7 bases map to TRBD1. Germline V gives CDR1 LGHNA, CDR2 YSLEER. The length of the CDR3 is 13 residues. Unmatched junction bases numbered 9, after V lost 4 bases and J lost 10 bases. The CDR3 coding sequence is TGCGCCAGCAGCCGGTCGACAGGGTCGGTAGCTTTCTTT. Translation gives CASSRSTGSVAFF.

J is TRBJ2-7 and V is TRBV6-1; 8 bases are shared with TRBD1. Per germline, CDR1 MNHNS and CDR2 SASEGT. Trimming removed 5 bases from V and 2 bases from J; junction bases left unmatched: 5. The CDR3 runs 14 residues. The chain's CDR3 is CASSLQGATYEQYF. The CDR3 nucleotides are TGTGCCAGCAGTCTTCAGGGGGCAACCTACGAGCAGTACTTC.

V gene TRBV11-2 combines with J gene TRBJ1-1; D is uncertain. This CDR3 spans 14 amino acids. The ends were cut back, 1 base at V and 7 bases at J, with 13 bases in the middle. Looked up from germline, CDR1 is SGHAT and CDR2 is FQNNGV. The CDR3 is CASSLARRPLEAFF. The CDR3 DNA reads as TGTGCCAGCAGCTTAGCTAGAAGGCCGCTTGAAGCTTTCTTT.

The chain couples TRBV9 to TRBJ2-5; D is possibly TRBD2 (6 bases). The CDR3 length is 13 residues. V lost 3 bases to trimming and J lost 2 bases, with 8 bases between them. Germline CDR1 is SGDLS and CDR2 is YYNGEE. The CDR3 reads CASSGDFQETQYF. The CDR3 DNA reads TGTGCCAGCAGCGGGGACTTTCAAGAGACCCAGTACTTC.

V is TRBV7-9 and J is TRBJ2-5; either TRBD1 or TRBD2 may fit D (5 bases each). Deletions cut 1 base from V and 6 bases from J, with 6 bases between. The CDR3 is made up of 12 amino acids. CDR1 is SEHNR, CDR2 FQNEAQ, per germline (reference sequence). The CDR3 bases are TGTGCCAGCAGCTTAGGGGGGAAGACCCAGTACTTC. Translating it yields CASSLGGKTQYF.

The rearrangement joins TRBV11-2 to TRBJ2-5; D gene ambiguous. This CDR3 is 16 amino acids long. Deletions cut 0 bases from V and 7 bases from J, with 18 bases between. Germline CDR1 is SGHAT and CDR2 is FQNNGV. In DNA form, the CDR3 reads TGTGCCAGCAGCTTAGATCGTTTGATCCCAGGTGGGACCCAGTACTTC. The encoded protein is CASSLDRLIPGGTQYF. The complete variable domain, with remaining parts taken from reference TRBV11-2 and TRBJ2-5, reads EAGVAQSPRYKIIEKRQSVAFWCNPISGHATLYWYQQILGQGPKLLIQFQNNGVVDDSQLPKDRFSAERLKGVDSTLKIQPAKLEDSAVYLCASSLDRLIPGGTQYFGPGTRLLVL.

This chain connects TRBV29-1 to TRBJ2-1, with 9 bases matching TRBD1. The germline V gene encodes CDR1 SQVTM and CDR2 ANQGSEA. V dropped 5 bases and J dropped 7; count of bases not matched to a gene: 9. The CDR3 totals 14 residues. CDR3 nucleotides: TGCAGCGTTTCCGGGACAGGGTTAGAGAATGAGCAGTTCTTC. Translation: CSVSGTGLENEQFF.

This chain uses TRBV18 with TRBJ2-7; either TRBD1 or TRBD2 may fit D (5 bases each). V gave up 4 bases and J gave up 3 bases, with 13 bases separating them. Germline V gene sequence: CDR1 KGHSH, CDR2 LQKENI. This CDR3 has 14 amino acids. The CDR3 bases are TGTGCCAGCTCACTCCAGGGCGGAGGCTACGAGCAGTACTTC. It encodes CASSLQGGGYEQYF.

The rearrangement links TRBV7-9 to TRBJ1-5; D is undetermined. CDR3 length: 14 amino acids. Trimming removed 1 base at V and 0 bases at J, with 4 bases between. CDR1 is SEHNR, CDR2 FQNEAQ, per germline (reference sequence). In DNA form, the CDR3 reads TGTGCCAGCAGCTTAGGGTTTAGCAATCAGCCCCAGCATTTT. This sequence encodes CASSLGFSNQPQHF.